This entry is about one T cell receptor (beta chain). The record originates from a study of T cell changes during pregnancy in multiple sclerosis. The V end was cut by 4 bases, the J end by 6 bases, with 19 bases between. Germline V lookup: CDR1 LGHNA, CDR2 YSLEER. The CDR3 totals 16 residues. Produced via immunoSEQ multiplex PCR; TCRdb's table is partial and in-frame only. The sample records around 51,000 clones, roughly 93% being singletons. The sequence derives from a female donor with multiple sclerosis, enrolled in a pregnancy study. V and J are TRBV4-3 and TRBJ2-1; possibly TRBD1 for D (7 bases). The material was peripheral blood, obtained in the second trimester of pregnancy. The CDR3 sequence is CASSRSGLQGGNEQFF. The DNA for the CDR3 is TGCGCCAGCAGCCGCAGTGGGCTGCAGGGGGGCAATGAGCAGTTCTTC.